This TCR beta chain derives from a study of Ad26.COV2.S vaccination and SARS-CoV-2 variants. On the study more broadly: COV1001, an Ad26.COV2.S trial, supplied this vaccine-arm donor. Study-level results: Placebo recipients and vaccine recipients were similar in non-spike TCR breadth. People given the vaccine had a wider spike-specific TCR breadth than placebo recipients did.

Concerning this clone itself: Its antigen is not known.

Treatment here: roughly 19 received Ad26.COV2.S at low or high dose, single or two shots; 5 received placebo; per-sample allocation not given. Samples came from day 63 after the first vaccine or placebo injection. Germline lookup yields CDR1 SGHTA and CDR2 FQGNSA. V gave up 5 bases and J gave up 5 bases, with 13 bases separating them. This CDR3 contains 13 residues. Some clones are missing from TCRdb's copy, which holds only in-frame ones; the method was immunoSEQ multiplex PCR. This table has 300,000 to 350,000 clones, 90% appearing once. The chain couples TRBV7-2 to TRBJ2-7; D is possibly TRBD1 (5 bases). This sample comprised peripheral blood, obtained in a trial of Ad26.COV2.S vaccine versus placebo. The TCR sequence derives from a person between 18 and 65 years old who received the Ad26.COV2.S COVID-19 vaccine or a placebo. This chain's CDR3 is CASSASLRDEQYF. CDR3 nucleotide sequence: TGTGCCAGCAGCGCATCCCTCAGGGACGAGCAGTACTTC.